This TCR beta chain is drawn from a study of identical twins. This CDR3 spans 15 amino acids. Germline loops: CDR1 DFQATT, CDR2 SNEGSKA (reference sequence). After removal of 8 bases from V and 0 bases from J, the junction contained 12 bases not matched to a gene. This clonotype was detected a few times. No antigen is known for it. Whole-study results and caveats: Clonotypes of the beta chain that were abundant in cord blood carried fewer insertions (memory repertoires showed none).

Template switching, a step in the protocol, added a universal primer site, and cDNA carried unique molecular identifiers. TCRdb called the 5' RACE reads again in MiXCR, with one record for every CDR3 protein. The repertoire includes roughly 1,500,000 distinct CDR3 sequences, roughly a third of them detected once, and less than 0.35% sits in the top ten. Each donor was a healthy Caucasian. Sequencing input: cord blood. This chain uses TRBV20-1 with TRBJ1-1; 7 nucleotides agree with TRBD1. The receptor was isolated from a newborn girl in good health. The CDR3 here is CSSYRPGTVNTEAFF. CDR3 nucleotides: TGCAGTTCTTACCGACCCGGGACAGTGAACACTGAAGCTTTCTTT.